This T cell receptor (beta chain) was identified during a study of control samples from healthy donors and cancer patients. Some clones are missing from TCRdb's copy, which holds only in-frame ones; the method was immunoSEQ multiplex PCR. Among about 120,000 clones listed, approximately 84% were seen once. Germline CDR1 reads LNHNV; CDR2 reads YYDKDF (reference sequence). Trimming cost V 3 bases and J 1 base, with 9 bases left between them. The CDR3 is 14 amino acids. The V call is TRBV15, the J call TRBJ1-2, with D possibly matching TRBD1 (5 bases). The clonotype was recovered from a man between 18 and 35 years old in good health. Sequencing was done on a sample of blood. The CDR3 nucleotides read TGTGCCACCAGCAGCGTGGGGGGTAACTATGGCTACACCTTC. Protein product: CATSSVGGNYGYTF.